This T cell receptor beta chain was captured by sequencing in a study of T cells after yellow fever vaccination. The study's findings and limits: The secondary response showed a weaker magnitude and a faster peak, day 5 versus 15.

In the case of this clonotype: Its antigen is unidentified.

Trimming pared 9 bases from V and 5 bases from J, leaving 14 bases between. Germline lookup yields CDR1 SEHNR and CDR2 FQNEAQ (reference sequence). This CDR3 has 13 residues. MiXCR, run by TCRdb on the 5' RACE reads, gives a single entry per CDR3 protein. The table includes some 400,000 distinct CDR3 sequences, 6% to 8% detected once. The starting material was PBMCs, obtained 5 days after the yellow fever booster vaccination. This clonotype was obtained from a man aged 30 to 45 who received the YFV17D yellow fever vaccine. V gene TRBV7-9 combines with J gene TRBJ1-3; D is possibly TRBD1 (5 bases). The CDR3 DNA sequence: TGTGCCAGAGAAGACAGAAATCGAAACACCATATATTTT. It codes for CAREDRNRNTIYF. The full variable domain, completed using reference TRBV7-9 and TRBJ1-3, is DTGVSQNPRHKITKRGQNVTFRCDPISEHNRLYWYRQTLGQGPEFLTYFQNEAQLEKSRLLSDRFSAERPKGSFSTLEIQRTEQGDSAMYLCAREDRNRNTIYFGEGSWLTVV.